The sequence of this T cell receptor (beta chain) was determined in a study of beta chain features in type 1 diabetes. Study-level findings and limits: TCRB CDR3s from Type 1 diabetes patients were moderately but significantly shorter in all four CD4+ subsets. Equally in patients and controls, PCR might preferentially amplify shorter templates. There were fewer insertions and more deletions at the VDJ junctions of type 1 diabetes patients. Sequencing used cDNA, and cells with high TCR expression could therefore be over-represented.

Investigators reverse transcribed all isolated RNA, so they sequenced expressed TCRB transcripts. TCRdb keeps only in-frame clones here, not all; method: immunoSEQ multiplex PCR. Altogether around 710,000 clones are present, roughly 12% being singletons, with the ten largest covering 0.095% to 0.15%. With 6 bases removed from V and 4 bases from J, the gap between germline ends came to 11 bases. The V gene's germline CDR1 is SNHLY and CDR2 FYNNEI. The CDR3 consists of 13 residues. Details on this clone: Its antigen is not known.

Sequenced: naive CD4+ T cells from blood. The TCR was taken from a young man with type 1 diabetes. The chain combines TRBV2 with TRBJ2-3, with D perhaps TRBD1 (5 bases). The CDR3 nucleotides read TGTGCCAGCAGGCCCACAGGTGCAGATACGCAGTATTTT. This encodes CASRPTGADTQYF.